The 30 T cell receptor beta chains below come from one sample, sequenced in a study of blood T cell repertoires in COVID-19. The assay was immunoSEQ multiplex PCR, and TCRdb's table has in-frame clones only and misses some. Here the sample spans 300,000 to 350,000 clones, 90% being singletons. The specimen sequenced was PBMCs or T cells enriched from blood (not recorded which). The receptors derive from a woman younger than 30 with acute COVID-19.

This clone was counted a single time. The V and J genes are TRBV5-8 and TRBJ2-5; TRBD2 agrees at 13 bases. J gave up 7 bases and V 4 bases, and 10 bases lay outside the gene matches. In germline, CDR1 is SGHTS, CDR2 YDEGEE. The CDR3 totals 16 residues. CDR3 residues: CASSRGLAGAGATQYF. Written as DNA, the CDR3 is TGTGCCAGCAGCCGAGGACTAGCGGGAGCAGGGGCGACCCAGTACTTC.

DNA for the CDR3: TGTGCCAGCAGCCCACAGTGGGGAGGCTTCATCTACGAGCAGTACTTC. This translates into CASSPQWGGFIYEQYF. V usage is TRBV3-1 (or the pseudogene TRBV3-2) and J usage is TRBJ2-7, with D tentatively TRBD2 (6 bases). CDR3 size: 16 residues. With 4 bases removed from V and 3 bases from J, the gap between germline ends came to 19 bases. Germline-derived CDR1 and CDR2 are LGHDT and YNNKEL (reference sequence).

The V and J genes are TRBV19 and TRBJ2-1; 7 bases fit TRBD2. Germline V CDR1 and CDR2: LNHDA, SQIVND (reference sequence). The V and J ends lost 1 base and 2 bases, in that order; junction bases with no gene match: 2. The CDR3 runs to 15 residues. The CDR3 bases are TGTGCCAGTAGTATAGGGGCGGGGGCCTACAATGAGCAGTTCTTC. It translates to CASSIGAGAYNEQFF.

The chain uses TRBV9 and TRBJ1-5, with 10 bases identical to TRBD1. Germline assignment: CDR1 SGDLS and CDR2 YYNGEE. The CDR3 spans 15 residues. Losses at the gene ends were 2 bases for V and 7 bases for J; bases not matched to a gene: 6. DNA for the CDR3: TGTGCCAGCAGCGTCGGGACAGGGGACTCCCAGCCCCAGCATTTT. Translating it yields CASSVGTGDSQPQHF.

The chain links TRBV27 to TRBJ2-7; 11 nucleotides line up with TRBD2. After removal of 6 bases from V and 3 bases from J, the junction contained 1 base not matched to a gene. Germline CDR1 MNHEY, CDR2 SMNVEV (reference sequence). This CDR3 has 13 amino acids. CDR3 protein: CASRLAGDYEQYF. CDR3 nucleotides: TGTGCCAGCAGACTAGCGGGAGACTACGAGCAGTACTTC.

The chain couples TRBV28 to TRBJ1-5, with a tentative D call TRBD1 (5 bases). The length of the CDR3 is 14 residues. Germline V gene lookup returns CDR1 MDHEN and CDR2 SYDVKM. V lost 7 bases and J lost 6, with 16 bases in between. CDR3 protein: CASTTGRISQPQHF. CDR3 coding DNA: TGTGCCAGCACTACAGGAAGAATAAGTCAGCCCCAGCATTTT.

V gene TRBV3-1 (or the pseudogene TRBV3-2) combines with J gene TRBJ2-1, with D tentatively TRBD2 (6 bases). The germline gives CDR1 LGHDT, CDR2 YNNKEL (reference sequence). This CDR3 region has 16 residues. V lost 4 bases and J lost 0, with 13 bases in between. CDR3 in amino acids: CASSPLGGSSYNEQFF. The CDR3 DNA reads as TGTGCCAGCAGCCCCCTTGGGGGGAGCTCCTACAATGAGCAGTTCTTC.

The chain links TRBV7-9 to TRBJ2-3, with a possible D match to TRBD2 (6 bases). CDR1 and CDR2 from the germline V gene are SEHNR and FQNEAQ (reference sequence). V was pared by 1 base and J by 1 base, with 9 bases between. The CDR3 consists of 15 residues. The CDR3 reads CASSLVASGTDTQYF. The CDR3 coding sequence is TGTGCCAGCAGCTTAGTTGCTAGCGGCACAGATACGCAGTATTTT. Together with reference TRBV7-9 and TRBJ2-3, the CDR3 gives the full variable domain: DTGVSQNPRHKITKRGQNVTFRCDPISEHNRLYWYRQTLGQGPEFLTYFQNEAQLEKSRLLSDRFSAERPKGSFSTLEIQRTEQGDSAMYLCASSLVASGTDTQYFGPGTRLTVL.

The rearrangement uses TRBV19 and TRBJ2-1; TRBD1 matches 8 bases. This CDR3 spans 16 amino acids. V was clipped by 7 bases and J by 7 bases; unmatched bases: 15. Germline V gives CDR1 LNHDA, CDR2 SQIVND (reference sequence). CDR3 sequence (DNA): TGTGCCAGTACTCACGGACAGGGTCAAGGGCGAAATGAGCAGTTCTTC. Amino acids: CASTHGQGQGRNEQFF.

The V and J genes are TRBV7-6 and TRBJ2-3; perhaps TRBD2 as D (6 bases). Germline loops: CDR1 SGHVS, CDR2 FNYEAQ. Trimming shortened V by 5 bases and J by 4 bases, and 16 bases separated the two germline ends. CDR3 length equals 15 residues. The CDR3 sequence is CASSPAGSYADTQYF. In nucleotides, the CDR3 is TGTGCCAGCAGCCCCGCGGGGAGTTATGCAGATACGCAGTATTTT.

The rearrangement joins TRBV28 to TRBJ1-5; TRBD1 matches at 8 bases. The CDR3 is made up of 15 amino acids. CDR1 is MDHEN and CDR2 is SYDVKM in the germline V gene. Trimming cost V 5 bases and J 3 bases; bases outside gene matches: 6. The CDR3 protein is CASSPDRGTNQPQHF. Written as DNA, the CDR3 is TGTGCCAGCAGTCCCGACAGGGGCACCAATCAGCCCCAGCATTTT.

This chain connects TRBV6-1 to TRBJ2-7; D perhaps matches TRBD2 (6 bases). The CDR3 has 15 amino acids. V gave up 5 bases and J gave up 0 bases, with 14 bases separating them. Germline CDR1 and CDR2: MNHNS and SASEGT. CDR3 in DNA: TGTGCCAGCAGTTGGAGGGACGCCACCTCCTACGAGCAGTACTTC. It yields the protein CASSWRDATSYEQYF.

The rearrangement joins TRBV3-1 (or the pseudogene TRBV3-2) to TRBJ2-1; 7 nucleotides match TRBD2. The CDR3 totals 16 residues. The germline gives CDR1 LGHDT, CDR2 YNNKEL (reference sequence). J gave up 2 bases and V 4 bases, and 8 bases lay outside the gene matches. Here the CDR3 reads CASSPESGEAYNEQFF. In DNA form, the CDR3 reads TGTGCCAGCAGCCCCGAGAGCGGGGAGGCCTACAATGAGCAGTTCTTC.

The CDR3 region is CASGLGGAGYGYTF. As DNA, the CDR3 is TGTGCCAGTGGTTTAGGGGGCGCCGGCTATGGCTACACCTTC. The rearrangement joins TRBV28 to TRBJ1-2; 7 bases line up with TRBD1. With 9 bases clipped from V and 4 bases from J, the junction kept 11 bases outside the gene matches. CDR3 length: 14 amino acids. The germline V gene has CDR1 MDHEN and CDR2 SYDVKM.

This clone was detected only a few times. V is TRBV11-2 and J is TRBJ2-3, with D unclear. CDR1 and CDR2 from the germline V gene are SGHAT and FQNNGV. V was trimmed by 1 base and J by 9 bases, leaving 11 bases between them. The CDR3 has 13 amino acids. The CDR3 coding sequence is TGTGCCAGCAGCTTAGGAGAGGCCAACACGCAGTATTTT. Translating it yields CASSLGEANTQYF.

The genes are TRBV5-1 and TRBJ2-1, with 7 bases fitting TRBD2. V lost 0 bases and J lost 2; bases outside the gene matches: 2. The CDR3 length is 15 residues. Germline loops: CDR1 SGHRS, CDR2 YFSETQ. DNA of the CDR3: TGCGCCAGCAGCTTGGAAACTAGCGCCTACAATGAGCAGTTCTTC. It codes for CASSLETSAYNEQFF.

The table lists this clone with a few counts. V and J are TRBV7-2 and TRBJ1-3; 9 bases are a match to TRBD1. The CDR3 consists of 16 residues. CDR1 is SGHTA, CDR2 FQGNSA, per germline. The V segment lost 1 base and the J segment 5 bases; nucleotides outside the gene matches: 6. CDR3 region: CASSLGTGETRNTIYF. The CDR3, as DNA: TGTGCCAGCAGCTTAGGGACAGGGGAAACCCGAAACACCATATATTTT.

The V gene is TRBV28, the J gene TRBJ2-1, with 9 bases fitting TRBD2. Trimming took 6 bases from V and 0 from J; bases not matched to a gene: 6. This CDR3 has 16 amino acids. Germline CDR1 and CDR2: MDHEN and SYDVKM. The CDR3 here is CASSWTSASSYNEQFF. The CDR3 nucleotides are TGTGCCAGCAGCTGGACTAGCGCAAGCTCCTACAATGAGCAGTTCTTC. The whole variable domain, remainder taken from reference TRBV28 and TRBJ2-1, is DVKVTQSSRYLVKRTGEKVFLECVQDMDHENMFWYRQDPGLGLRLIYFSYDVKMKEKGDIPEGYSVSREKKERFSLILESASTNQTSMYLCASSWTSASSYNEQFFGPGTRLTVL.

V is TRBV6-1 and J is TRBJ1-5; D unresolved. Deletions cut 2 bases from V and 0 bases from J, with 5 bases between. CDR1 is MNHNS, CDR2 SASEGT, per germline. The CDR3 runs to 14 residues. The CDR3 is CASSENYSNQPQHF. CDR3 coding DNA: TGTGCCAGCAGTGAAAACTATAGCAATCAGCCCCAGCATTTT.

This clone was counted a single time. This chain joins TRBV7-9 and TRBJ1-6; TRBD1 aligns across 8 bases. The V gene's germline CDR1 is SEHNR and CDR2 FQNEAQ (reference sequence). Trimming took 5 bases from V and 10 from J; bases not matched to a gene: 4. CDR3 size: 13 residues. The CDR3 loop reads CASSLTGESPLHF. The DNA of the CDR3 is TGTGCCAGCAGCCTGACAGGGGAATCACCCCTCCACTTT. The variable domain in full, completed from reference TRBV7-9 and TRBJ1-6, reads DTGVSQNPRHKITKRGQNVTFRCDPISEHNRLYWYRQTLGQGPEFLTYFQNEAQLEKSRLLSDRFSAERPKGSFSTLEIQRTEQGDSAMYLCASSLTGESPLHFGNGTRLTVT.

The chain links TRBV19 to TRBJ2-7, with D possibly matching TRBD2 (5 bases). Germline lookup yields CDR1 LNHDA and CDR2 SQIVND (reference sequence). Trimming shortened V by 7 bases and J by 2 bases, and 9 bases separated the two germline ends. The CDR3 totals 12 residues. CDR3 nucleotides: TGTGCCAGTAAGGAGGATCCCTACGAGCAGTACTTC. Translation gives CASKEDPYEQYF.

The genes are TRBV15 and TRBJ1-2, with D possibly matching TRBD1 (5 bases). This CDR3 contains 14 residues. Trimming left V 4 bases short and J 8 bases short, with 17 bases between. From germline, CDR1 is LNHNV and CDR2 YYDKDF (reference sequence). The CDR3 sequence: CATSKDSSGIGYTF. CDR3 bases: TGTGCCACCAGCAAAGACTCATCAGGGATCGGCTACACCTTC.

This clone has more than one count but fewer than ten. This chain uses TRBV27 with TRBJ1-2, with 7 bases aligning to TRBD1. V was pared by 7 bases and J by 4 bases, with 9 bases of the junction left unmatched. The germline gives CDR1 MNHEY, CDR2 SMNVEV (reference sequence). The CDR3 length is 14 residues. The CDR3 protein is CASNSLQGTYGYTF. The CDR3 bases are TGTGCCAGCAATTCCTTACAGGGGACCTATGGCTACACCTTC.

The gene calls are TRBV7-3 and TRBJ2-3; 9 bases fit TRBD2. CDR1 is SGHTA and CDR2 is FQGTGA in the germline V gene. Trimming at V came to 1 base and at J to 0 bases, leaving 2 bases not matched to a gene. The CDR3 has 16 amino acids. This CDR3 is CASSLRLAGSTDTQYF. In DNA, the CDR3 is TGTGCCAGCAGCTTAAGGCTAGCGGGGAGCACAGATACGCAGTATTTT.

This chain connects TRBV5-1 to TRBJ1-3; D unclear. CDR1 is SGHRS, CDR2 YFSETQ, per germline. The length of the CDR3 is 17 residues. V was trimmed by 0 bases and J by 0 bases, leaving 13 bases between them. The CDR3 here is CASSLEPGRFSGNTIYF. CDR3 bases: TGCGCCAGCAGCTTGGAACCGGGAAGGTTCTCTGGAAACACCATATATTTT. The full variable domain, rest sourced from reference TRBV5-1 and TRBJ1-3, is KAGVTQTPRYLIKTRGQQVTLSCSPISGHRSVSWYQQTPGQGLQFLFEYFSETQRNKGNFPGRFSGRQFSNSRSEMNVSTLELGDSALYLCASSLEPGRFSGNTIYFGEGSWLTVV.

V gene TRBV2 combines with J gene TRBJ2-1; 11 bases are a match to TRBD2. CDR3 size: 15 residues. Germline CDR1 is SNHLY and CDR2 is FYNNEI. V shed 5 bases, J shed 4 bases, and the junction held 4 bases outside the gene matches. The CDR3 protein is CASSQGTSGYNEQFF. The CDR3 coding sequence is TGTGCCAGCAGTCAGGGGACTAGCGGATACAATGAGCAGTTCTTC.

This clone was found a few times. The DNA of the CDR3 is TGTGCCAGCAGCCCGGGACTAGCGGGAGGGCCGCTTAACCACGAGCAGTACTTC. Amino acid sequence: CASSPGLAGGPLNHEQYF. The chain has TRBV14 and TRBJ2-7, with 16 positions matching TRBD2. CDR1 is SGHDN and CDR2 is FVKESK in the germline V gene. This CDR3 is built from 18 residues. V was pared by 4 bases and J by 5 bases, with 11 bases of the junction left unmatched.

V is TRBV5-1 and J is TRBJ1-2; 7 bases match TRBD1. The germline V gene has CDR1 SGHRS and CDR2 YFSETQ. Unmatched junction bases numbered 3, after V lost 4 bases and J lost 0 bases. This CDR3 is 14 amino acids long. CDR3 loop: CASSPTGPNYGYTF. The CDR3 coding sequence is TGCGCCAGCAGCCCGACAGGGCCTAACTATGGCTACACCTTC.

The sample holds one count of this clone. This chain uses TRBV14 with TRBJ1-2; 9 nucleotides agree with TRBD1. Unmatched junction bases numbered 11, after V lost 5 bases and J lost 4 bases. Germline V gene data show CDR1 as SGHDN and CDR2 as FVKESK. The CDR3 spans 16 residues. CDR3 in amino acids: CASSELTGGSSYGYTF. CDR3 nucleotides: TGTGCCAGCAGCGAACTAACAGGGGGCAGTAGCTATGGCTACACCTTC.

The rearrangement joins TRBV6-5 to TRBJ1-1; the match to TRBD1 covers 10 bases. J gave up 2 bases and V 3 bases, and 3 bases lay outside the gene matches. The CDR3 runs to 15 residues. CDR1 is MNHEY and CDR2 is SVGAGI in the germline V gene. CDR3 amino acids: CASSYWDRGNTEAFF. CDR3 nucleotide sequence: TGTGCCAGCAGTTATTGGGACAGGGGTAACACTGAAGCTTTCTTT.